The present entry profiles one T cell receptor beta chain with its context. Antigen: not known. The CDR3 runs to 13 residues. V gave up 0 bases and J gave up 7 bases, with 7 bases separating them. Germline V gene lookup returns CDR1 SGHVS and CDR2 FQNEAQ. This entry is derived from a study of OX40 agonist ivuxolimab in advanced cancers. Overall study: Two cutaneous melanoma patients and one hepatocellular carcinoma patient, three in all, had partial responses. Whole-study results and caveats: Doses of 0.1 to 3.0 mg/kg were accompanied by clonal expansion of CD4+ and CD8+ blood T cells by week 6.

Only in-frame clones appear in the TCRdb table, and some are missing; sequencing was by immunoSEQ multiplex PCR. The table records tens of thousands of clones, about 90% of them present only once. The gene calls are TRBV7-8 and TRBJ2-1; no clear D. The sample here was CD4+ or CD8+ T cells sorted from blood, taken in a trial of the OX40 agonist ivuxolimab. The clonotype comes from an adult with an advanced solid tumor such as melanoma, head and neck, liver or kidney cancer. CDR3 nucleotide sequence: TGTGCCAGCAGCTTAGCCAACTTGAATGAGCAGTTCTTC. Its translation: CASSLANLNEQFF.